This T cell receptor beta chain was identified in a study of control samples from healthy donors and cancer patients. This table comes from immunoSEQ multiplex PCR, and its TCRdb copy is limited to in-frame clones, with some not included. Among 25,000 or so clones, almost 85% were seen once, and the ten largest hold about 6.7%. Between the trimmed V and J ends, which lost 3 bases and 8 bases, there was a span of 15 bases. CDR3 size: 15 residues. The V gene's germline CDR1 is SGDLS and CDR2 YYNGEE. The chain employs TRBV9 and TRBJ1-6; TRBD1 might be the D (5 bases). This receptor was obtained from a woman aged 55-75 years with head and neck cancer. Source material: PBMCs. The CDR3 spells CASSAQGLSDSPLHF. In nucleotides, the CDR3 is TGTGCCAGCAGCGCTCAGGGACTATCCGATTCACCCCTCCACTTT.